This TCR beta chain was sequenced during a study of shared clonotypes between healthy human individuals. CD45RO negativity and positive selection for CCR7 defined naive CD8 cells, a population that excluded terminally differentiated effector memory CD45RA+ cells. Clones were read by immunoSEQ multiplex PCR, and TCRdb kept only the in-frame ones, dropping some. There are about 650,000 clones in the sample; nearly 97% occur only once, and 0.085% to 0.11% lies in the top ten. The sample was naive CD8+ T cells sorted from blood. The receptor's source is a woman in her twenties or thirties in good health.

CDR3 in DNA: TGTGCCAGCAGCACGTGGGGATACGAGCAGTACTTC. Its protein is CASSTWGYEQYF. The chain recombines TRBV7-9 with TRBJ2-5; D unclear. The DNA end is a closer match to TRBJ2-7, so the J assignment may be wrong. Germline CDR1 is SEHNR and CDR2 is FQNEAQ (reference sequence). CDR3 length: 12 amino acids.